A single sample gave rise to the 29 T cell receptor beta chains below, sequenced in a study of control samples from healthy donors and cancer patients. Profiling relied on immunoSEQ multiplex PCR, and the TCRdb table lists in-frame clones only, not all of them. This sample has about 80,000 clones, with roughly 88% found just once. Sequenced material: PBMCs. Receptor source: a man aged 60 to 69 with head and neck cancer.

The chain joins TRBV6-5 to TRBJ2-7, with TRBD2 identical over 15 bases. This CDR3 has 15 amino acids. V shed 6 bases and J 2 bases; nucleotides not matched to a gene: 2. CDR1 is MNHEY and CDR2 is SVGAGI in the germline V gene. The CDR3 DNA sequence: TGTGCCAGCAGCCGGACTAGCGGGAGGGCCTACGAGCAGTACTTC. As protein: CASSRTSGRAYEQYF.

The rearrangement uses TRBV5-4 and TRBJ2-7; possibly TRBD1 for D (5 bases). CDR1 SGHNT and CDR2 YYREEE come from the germline V gene (reference sequence). The V end lost 4 bases, the J end lost 4 bases, and 6 bases lay between the germline ends. This CDR3 contains 11 residues. In DNA, the CDR3 is TGTGCCAGCAGCGGGGCTTACGAGCAGTACTTC. It codes for CASSGAYEQYF.

The J gene is TRBJ2-3, the V gene TRBV2; D possibly uses TRBD1 or TRBD2 (5 bases each). The CDR3 totals 14 residues. Germline-derived CDR1 and CDR2 are SNHLY and FYNNEI. V was shortened by 5 bases and J by 2 bases, with 11 bases between the two germline ends. The CDR3 DNA reads as TGTGCCAGCAGTTCGGGACGCCACACAGATACGCAGTATTTT. This encodes CASSSGRHTDTQYF.

V gene TRBV4-1 combines with J gene TRBJ2-7, with TRBD2 identical over 9 bases. The CDR3 is 16 amino acids. CDR1 and CDR2 (germline): MGHRA, YSYEKL. V shed 4 bases, J shed 5 bases, and the junction held 12 bases outside the gene matches. Written as DNA, the CDR3 is TGCGCCAGCAGCCCGAGTTTAGAGCGGGGGGCCCACGAGCAGTACTTC. Amino acid sequence: CASSPSLERGAHEQYF.

The chain couples TRBV28 to TRBJ2-5; TRBD2 is a possible D gene (5 bases). Looked up from germline, CDR1 is MDHEN and CDR2 is SYDVKM. The V end lost 7 bases, the J end lost 2 bases, and 17 bases lay between the germline ends. The CDR3 runs 15 residues. CDR3 residues: CASNRDGGRQETQYF. The CDR3 DNA sequence: TGTGCCAGCAACCGCGACGGCGGGCGACAAGAGACCCAGTACTTC.

The chain has TRBV13 and TRBJ2-1, with TRBD2 identical over 8 bases. There are 14 residues in the CDR3. CDR1 is PRHDT and CDR2 is FYEKMQ in the germline V gene (reference sequence). V dropped 6 bases and J dropped 2; count of bases not matched to a gene: 3. In DNA, the CDR3 is TGTGCCAGCAGGCGGGGACTAGCCTACAATGAGCAGTTCTTC. Translated: CASRRGLAYNEQFF.

J is TRBJ2-7 and V is TRBV13; a weak D match, TRBD1 (5 bases). CDR1 and CDR2 from the germline V gene are PRHDT and FYEKMQ (reference sequence). The V end lost 1 base, the J end lost 1 base, and 8 bases lay between the germline ends. This CDR3 has 14 residues. CDR3 sequence: CASSLDRRSYEQYF. Here the CDR3 DNA reads TGTGCCAGCAGCTTAGACAGGCGGTCCTACGAGCAGTACTTC.

This clone was seen a few times. The rearrangement joins TRBV5-1 to TRBJ2-5, with D uncertain. V lost 4 bases to trimming and J lost 5 bases, with 15 bases between them. The CDR3 sequence is 14 residues long. Per the germline V gene, CDR1 is SGHRS and CDR2 is YFSETQ. For the CDR3, the DNA is TGCGCCAGCAGCGGAAGGACGGGTCCTGAGACCCAGTACTTC. It encodes CASSGRTGPETQYF.

The chain has TRBV7-2 and TRBJ2-3; D ambiguous. This CDR3 has 13 amino acids. Germline V gives CDR1 SGHTA, CDR2 FQGNSA. V was clipped by 6 bases and J by 2 bases, with 9 bases between them. The CDR3 protein is CASSPDVTDTQYF. The CDR3 bases are TGTGCCAGCAGTCCGGACGTCACAGATACGCAGTATTTT. The full variable domain, rest sourced from reference TRBV7-2 and TRBJ2-3, is GAGVSQSPSNKVTEKGKDVELRCDPISGHTALYWYRQSLGQGLEFLIYFQGNSAPDKSGLPSDRFSAERTGGSVSTLTIQRTQQEDSAVYLCASSPDVTDTQYFGPGTRLTVL.

The J gene is TRBJ2-7, the V gene TRBV7-8; 9 nucleotides align to TRBD1. J was trimmed by 6 bases and V by 3 bases; bases with no gene match: 3. Germline lookup yields CDR1 SGHVS and CDR2 FQNEAQ. The CDR3 covers 13 residues. Here the CDR3 reads CASSLGQGREQYF. As DNA, the CDR3 is TGTGCCAGCAGCTTGGGACAGGGTCGCGAGCAGTACTTC.

This clone was recorded a few times. V is TRBV11-2 and J is TRBJ2-1; no clear D gene. Deletions cut 0 bases from V and 12 bases from J, with 18 bases between. The CDR3 totals 15 residues. The germline V gene encodes CDR1 SGHAT and CDR2 FQNNGV. The CDR3 DNA follows: TGTGCCAGCAGCTTAGAGTTGGCCTCGATGAGCCGGCAGTTCTTC. Its protein is CASSLELASMSRQFF.

This clone was recorded only once. The chain uses TRBV20-1 and TRBJ1-1; D gene uncertain. CDR1 is DFQATT, CDR2 SNEGSKA, per germline (reference sequence). The CDR3 loop spans 14 amino acids. Trimming took 6 bases from V and 7 from J, leaving 21 bases between them. In nucleotides, the CDR3 is TGCAGTGCCAGTGGTTGGACCACCAAAATTGAAGCTTTCTTT. Translating gives CSASGWTTKIEAFF.

This chain links TRBV5-1 with TRBJ2-4; D is perhaps TRBD1 (6 bases). Germline values: CDR1 SGHRS, CDR2 YFSETQ. The CDR3 has 16 amino acids. Deletions cut 4 bases from V and 0 bases from J, with 14 bases between. The CDR3 protein is CASSPATGRAKNIQYF. In DNA, the CDR3 is TGCGCCAGCAGCCCCGCAACAGGGAGAGCCAAAAACATTCAGTACTTC.

This sequence joins TRBV18 and TRBJ2-7; D ambiguous. The CDR3 spans 14 residues. Germline assignment: CDR1 KGHSH and CDR2 LQKENI. The V and J ends lost 1 base and 3 bases respectively, with 10 bases between them. The CDR3 DNA reads as TGTGCCAGCTCACCACGCAACAGTTTCTACGAGCAGTACTTC. Residues: CASSPRNSFYEQYF.

The rearrangement links TRBV24-1 to TRBJ1-5; 8 positions match TRBD1. The CDR3 is made up of 15 amino acids. V shed 4 bases, J shed 7 bases, and the junction held 8 bases outside the gene matches. Germline loops: CDR1 KGHDR, CDR2 SFDVKD. CDR3 coding DNA: TGTGCCACCAGTGAATCCGGACAGGGCCGGCAGCCCCAGCATTTT. Its translation is CATSESGQGRQPQHF.

The rearrangement joins TRBV3-1 (or the pseudogene TRBV3-2) to TRBJ1-3; no clear D. V lost 4 bases and J lost 0, with 4 bases in between. This CDR3 spans 13 amino acids. Germline-derived CDR1 and CDR2 are LGHDT and YNNKEL (reference sequence). The CDR3 coding sequence is TGTGCCAGCAGCCCGTACTCTGGAAACACCATATATTTT. Translating gives CASSPYSGNTIYF.

This chain links TRBV5-1 with TRBJ2-7, with unresolved D. CDR1 and CDR2 (germline): SGHRS, YFSETQ. V was pared by 2 bases and J by 1 base, with 13 bases between. The CDR3 sequence is 15 residues long. This CDR3 is CASSLGSVGSYEQYF. The CDR3 coding sequence is TGCGCCAGCAGCTTAGGTTCGGTGGGATCCTACGAGCAGTACTTC.

The chain uses TRBV3-1 (or the pseudogene TRBV3-2) and TRBJ1-2, with D hard to call. Germline values: CDR1 LGHDT, CDR2 YNNKEL (reference sequence). The CDR3 loop spans 13 amino acids. Trimming stripped 1 base from V and 8 bases from J, with 11 bases between. Written as DNA, the CDR3 is TGTGCCAGCAGCCAAGTAAGGGATGGAGGCTACACCTTC. Its translation is CASSQVRDGGYTF.

This clone showed up just once. The J gene is TRBJ2-1, the V gene TRBV19; D uncertain. Germline lookup yields CDR1 LNHDA and CDR2 SQIVND (reference sequence). The V gene lost 5 bases and the J gene lost 9 bases, with 17 bases spanning the gap. The CDR3 spans 14 residues. The CDR3 DNA reads as TGTGCCAGTAGTCAAAAGACAAGAAGTCTTGAGCAGTTCTTC. This gives the protein CASSQKTRSLEQFF.

With regard to this clone: Its ends do not fully match the called genes, so a read error is possible. The chain combines TRBV10-1 with TRBJ2-3; possibly TRBD1 or TRBD2 for D (5 bases each). The CDR3 loop spans 13 amino acids. Germline assignment: CDR1 WNHNN and CDR2 SYGVQD (reference sequence). CDR3 protein: CASSESGREYENF. CDR3 sequence (DNA): TGCGCCAGCAGTGAGTCGGGCAGGGAGTATGAGAATTTT.

This chain joins TRBV28 and TRBJ2-7; D might be TRBD1 (5 bases). The CDR3 loop spans 15 amino acids. Trimming shortened V by 5 bases and J by 2 bases, and 16 bases separated the two germline ends. Per the germline V gene, CDR1 is MDHEN and CDR2 is SYDVKM. The CDR3 sequence is CASSQWTPVTYEQYF. CDR3 coding DNA: TGTGCCAGCAGTCAATGGACACCTGTCACCTACGAGCAGTACTTC.

This clone was seen more than once but under ten times. The chain joins TRBV10-2 to TRBJ2-2; D unresolved. From germline, CDR1 is WSHSY and CDR2 SAAADI. Trimming removed 2 bases at V and 4 bases at J, with 11 bases between. This CDR3 spans 15 amino acids. The CDR3 reads CASSEVLGTTGELFF. In DNA, the CDR3 is TGCGCCAGCAGTGAGGTGCTGGGAACCACCGGGGAGCTGTTTTTT.

This chain connects TRBV14 to TRBJ2-1; 8 nucleotides align to TRBD2. Per germline, CDR1 SGHDN and CDR2 FVKESK. CDR3 size: 15 residues. V lost 6 bases to trimming and J lost 6 bases; unmatched junction nucleotides: 10. CDR3 amino acids: CASRYGLSGSNEQFF. The CDR3 DNA sequence: TGTGCCAGCAGGTACGGACTAAGCGGGAGCAATGAGCAGTTCTTC.

This chain links TRBV5-1 with TRBJ1-6; a weak D match, TRBD1 (6 bases). V lost 4 bases, J lost 0 bases, and 11 bases lay in between. The CDR3 has 16 amino acids. Germline V lookup: CDR1 SGHRS, CDR2 YFSETQ. CDR3 nucleotide sequence: TGCGCCAGCAGCCTCGGACAGCCCTCCTATAATTCACCCCTCCACTTT. The encoded protein is CASSLGQPSYNSPLHF.

The chain couples TRBV7-9 to TRBJ1-5, with 9 bases matching TRBD1. CDR1 is SEHNR, CDR2 FQNEAQ, per germline (reference sequence). CDR3 length: 17 residues. Germline trimming cut 6 bases from V and 2 bases from J; bases unmatched to any gene: 11. CDR3 DNA sequence: TGTGCCAGCAGTCCGGGACAGGGAATGTTCGGCAATCAGCCCCAGCATTTT. The encoded protein is CASSPGQGMFGNQPQHF.

This rearrangement joins TRBV18 to TRBJ2-7; maybe TRBD2 (5 bases). The germline V gene has CDR1 KGHSH and CDR2 LQKENI. The CDR3 totals 14 residues. The ends were cut back, 6 bases at V and 7 bases at J, with 19 bases in the middle. CDR3 amino acids: CASSQDFSSGEQYF. The DNA of the CDR3 is TGTGCCAGCTCGCAGGACTTCTCCTCGGGGGAGCAGTACTTC.

J is TRBJ1-3 and V is TRBV19; D gene uncertain. The CDR3 totals 14 residues. V lost 3 bases to trimming and J lost 2 bases, with 8 bases between them. Germline values: CDR1 LNHDA, CDR2 SQIVND (reference sequence). CDR3 in DNA: TGTGCCAGTAGTATGTCGGGGACTGGAAACACCATATATTTT. Residues: CASSMSGTGNTIYF. The full variable domain, in which reference TRBV19 and TRBJ1-3 provide the parts outside the CDR3, is DGGITQSPKYLFRKEGQNVTLSCEQNLNHDAMYWYRQDPGQGLRLIYYSQIVNDFQKGDIAEGYSVSREKKESFPLTVTSAQKNPTAFYLCASSMSGTGNTIYFGEGSWLTVV.

The V and J genes are TRBV19 and TRBJ2-7, with TRBD1 identical over 9 bases. V lost 3 bases to trimming and J lost 4 bases; unmatched junction nucleotides: 4. Germline V CDR1 and CDR2: LNHDA, SQIVND (reference sequence). This CDR3 is built from 14 residues. The CDR3 spells CASSIGTGWYEQYF. The CDR3 DNA follows: TGTGCCAGTAGTATCGGGACAGGGTGGTACGAGCAGTACTTC.

This rearrangement joins TRBV4-2 to TRBJ2-7; possibly TRBD1 for D (6 bases). Deletions cut 2 bases from V and 7 bases from J, with 18 bases between. The CDR3 spans 15 residues. From germline, CDR1 is LGHNA and CDR2 YNFKEQ. CDR3 in amino acids: CASSQQTGPLLEQYF. Written as DNA, the CDR3 is TGTGCCAGCAGCCAACAGACAGGCCCCTTATTGGAGCAGTACTTC.